This TCR beta chain was recorded in a study of T-cell memory formation after mild COVID-19. Study-level information: For the most part, TCR clusters were specific to one donor.

On this clonotype: Its antigen remains unidentified.

Sample barcodes and UMIs were carried by the TCR alpha and TCR beta cDNA libraries that 5'RACE generated with constant-segment primers. One entry per CDR3 protein, called by TCRdb with MiXCR from the 5' RACE reads. The top ten clones hold 8.4% of a sample with about 440,000 distinct CDR3 sequences, 20% of them seen once. CDR3 length equals 14 residues. Germline V CDR1 and CDR2: LNHDA, SQIVND (reference sequence). The J segment lost 2 bases and the V segment lost 4 bases, leaving 5 bases of the junction unmatched. The study, taken as a whole, reports: There was a balanced CD4/CD8 profile in clones contracting day 15 to 85, and later expanders leaned CD4+. Chiefly within CM and EM were the contracting CD4+ clones; CD8+ ones were within EMRA.

The sample taken for sequencing was PBMCs or a T cell subset sorted from them (not recorded which). The rearrangement joins TRBV19 to TRBJ2-7; 7 bases are shared with TRBD1. This TCR was sampled from an adult woman who had mild COVID-19 (a few samples of this study predate the infection). Cell type and time point are not known. The CDR3 is CASSTPGQPYEQYF. The CDR3 region has the DNA TGTGCCAGTAGTACACCGGGACAGCCCTACGAGCAGTACTTC. Using reference TRBV19 and TRBJ2-7 for the parts outside the CDR3, the full variable domain is DGGITQSPKYLFRKEGQNVTLSCEQNLNHDAMYWYRQDPGQGLRLIYYSQIVNDFQKGDIAEGYSVSREKKESFPLTVTSAQKNPTAFYLCASSTPGQPYEQYFGPGTRLTVT.